The 3 T cell receptor beta chains given below trace back to one sample, sequenced in a study of CD8 T cells in ankylosing spondylitis. TCRdb re-called the 5' RACE reads with MiXCR, one entry per CDR3 protein. Of 250,000 to 350,000 distinct CDR3 sequences detected, around 20% appear once; the ten largest clones hold about 4%. Sequenced sample: blood, either unsorted or a sorted T cell fraction (not recorded which). Source of these receptors: a female donor with ankylosing spondylitis or in good health (not recorded which).

V gene TRBV25-1 combines with J gene TRBJ2-2, with TRBD2 matching over 14 bases. The ends lost 1 base at V and 8 bases at J; junction bases unmatched: 6. Germline CDR1 and CDR2: MGHDK and SYGVNS. The CDR3 spans 17 residues. The CDR3 is CASSELGTSGSKGELFF. CDR3 nucleotides: TGTGCCAGCAGTGAATTGGGGACTAGCGGGAGTAAAGGGGAGCTGTTTTTT.

The chain employs TRBV21-1 and TRBJ1-2; TRBD1 is the table's D call, not checked against the DNA. TRBV21-1 is shown as a pseudogene. CDR3 size: 16 residues. CDR3 loop: CASSRDSIPREHGYTF. The CDR3 nucleotides read TGTGCCAGCTCTCGGGACAGCATCCCTCGGGAACACGGCTACACCTTC.

This clonotype was observed many times. The chain uses TRBV7-2 and TRBJ2-2, with D perhaps matching TRBD1 (5 bases). The CDR3 runs to 15 residues. Looked up from germline, CDR1 is SGHTA and CDR2 is FQGNSA. V lost 2 bases, J lost 4 bases, and 11 bases lay in between. For the CDR3, the DNA is TGTGCCAGCAGCTTAAGGCAGGGATTCACCGGGGAGCTGTTTTTT. This sequence encodes CASSLRQGFTGELFF.